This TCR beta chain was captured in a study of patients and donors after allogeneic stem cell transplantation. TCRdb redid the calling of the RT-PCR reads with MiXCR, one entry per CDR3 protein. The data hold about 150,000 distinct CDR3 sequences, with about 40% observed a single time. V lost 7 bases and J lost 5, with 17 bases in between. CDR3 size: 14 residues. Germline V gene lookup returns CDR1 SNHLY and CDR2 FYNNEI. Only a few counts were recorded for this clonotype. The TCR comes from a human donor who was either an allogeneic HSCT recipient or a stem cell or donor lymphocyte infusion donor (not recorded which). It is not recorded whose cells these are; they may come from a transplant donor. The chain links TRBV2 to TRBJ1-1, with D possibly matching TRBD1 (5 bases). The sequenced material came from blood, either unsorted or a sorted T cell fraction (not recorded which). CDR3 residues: CASNPRKGRTEAFF. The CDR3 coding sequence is TGTGCCAGCAACCCCAGGAAGGGGCGGACTGAAGCTTTCTTT.